This T cell receptor (beta chain) was captured in a study of OX40 agonist ivuxolimab in advanced cancers. Overall study context: Ivuxolimab, which is an agonistic anti-OX40 (CD134) antibody, was administered to the patients.

Here immunoSEQ multiplex PCR was the method, and the copy in TCRdb shows in-frame clones only, minus some. Of about 81,000 clones detected, more than 70% appear once; the ten largest clones hold 0.47%. This clonotype originated in an adult with an advanced solid tumor such as melanoma, head and neck, liver or kidney cancer. The sample consisted of CD4+ or CD8+ T cells sorted from blood, taken in a trial of the OX40 agonist ivuxolimab.

CDR3 amino acids: CAIRQTGDRQPQHF. The CDR3 coding sequence is TGTGCCATCAGACAAACGGGAGATCGTCAGCCCCAGCATTTT. The V gene is TRBV10-3, the J gene TRBJ1-5; no firm D call. Germline CDR1 and CDR2: ENHRY and SYGVKD. Trimming cost V 6 bases and J 6 bases, with 15 bases left between them. The CDR3 consists of 14 residues.